The present T cell receptor (beta chain) was sequenced within a study of beta chain features in type 1 diabetes. Background on the study: All of the samples together had approximately 100,000,000 sorted cells examined.

V lost 6 bases, J lost 3 bases, and 6 bases stayed unmatched. CDR3 length: 14 residues. From germline, CDR1 is MNHEY and CDR2 SVGAGI. Reverse transcribing all isolated RNA meant expressed TCRB transcripts were sequenced. Only in-frame clones appear in the TCRdb table, and some are missing; sequencing was by immunoSEQ multiplex PCR. Found here are over 100,000 clones, about 40% of them singletons; the top ten hold roughly 0.07%. Findings and caveats of the study: Patients' naive, central memory and regulatory TCRB repertoires appeared more alike than those of healthy donors. A pattern of fewer insertions and more deletions at VDJ junctions was seen in type 1 diabetes patients.

This clone was seen a few times. Its antigen is not identified. The sequence was collected from a woman younger than 35 in good health. The chain couples TRBV6-5 to TRBJ2-5; 8 positions agree with TRBD2. The specimen sequenced was stem cell memory CD4+ T cells from blood. Here the CDR3 reads CASRPLGGEETQYF. The CDR3 region has the DNA TGTGCCAGCAGACCCCTCGGGGGGGAAGAGACCCAGTACTTC.